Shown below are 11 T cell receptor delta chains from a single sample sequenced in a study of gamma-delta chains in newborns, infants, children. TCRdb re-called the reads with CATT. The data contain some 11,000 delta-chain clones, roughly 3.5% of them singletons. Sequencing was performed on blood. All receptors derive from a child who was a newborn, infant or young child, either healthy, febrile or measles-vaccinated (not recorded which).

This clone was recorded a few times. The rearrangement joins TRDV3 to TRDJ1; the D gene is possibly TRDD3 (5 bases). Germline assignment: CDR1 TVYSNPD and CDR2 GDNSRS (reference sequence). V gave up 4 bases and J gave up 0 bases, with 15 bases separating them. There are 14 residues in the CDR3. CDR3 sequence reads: CASAGGGYTDKLIF. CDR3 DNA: TGTGCCTCCGCAGGGGGGGGGTACACCGATAAACTCATCTTT. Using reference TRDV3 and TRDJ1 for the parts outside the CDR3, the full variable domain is CDKVTQSSPDQTVASGSEVVLLCTYDTVYSNPDLFWYRIRPDYSFQFVFYGDNSRSEGADFTQGRFSVKHILTQKAFHLVISPVRTEDSATYYCASAGGGYTDKLIFGKGTRVTVEP.

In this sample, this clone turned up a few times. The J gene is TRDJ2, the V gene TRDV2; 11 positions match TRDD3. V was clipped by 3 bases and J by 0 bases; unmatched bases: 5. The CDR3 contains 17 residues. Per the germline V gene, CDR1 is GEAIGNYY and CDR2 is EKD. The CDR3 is CACDSLLGDTLTAQLFF. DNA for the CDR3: TGTGCCTGTGACTCTCTACTGGGGGATACTTTGACAGCACAACTCTTCTTT.

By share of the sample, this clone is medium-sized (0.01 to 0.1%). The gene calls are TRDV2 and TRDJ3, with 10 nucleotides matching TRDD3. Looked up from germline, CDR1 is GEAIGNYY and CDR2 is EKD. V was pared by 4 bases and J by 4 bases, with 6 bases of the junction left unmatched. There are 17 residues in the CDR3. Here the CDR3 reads CACDRLGDEWDTRQMFF. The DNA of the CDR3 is TGTGCCTGTGATCGACTGGGGGATGAATGGGACACCCGACAGATGTTTTTC.

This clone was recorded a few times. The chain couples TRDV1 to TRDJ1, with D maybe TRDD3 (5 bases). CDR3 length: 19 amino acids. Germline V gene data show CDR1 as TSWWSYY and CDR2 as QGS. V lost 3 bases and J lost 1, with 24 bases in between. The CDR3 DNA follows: TGTGCTCTTGGGGAGCGCAGAAGAGCGTACTGGCGTATCACCGATAAACTCATCTTT. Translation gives CALGERRRAYWRITDKLIF.

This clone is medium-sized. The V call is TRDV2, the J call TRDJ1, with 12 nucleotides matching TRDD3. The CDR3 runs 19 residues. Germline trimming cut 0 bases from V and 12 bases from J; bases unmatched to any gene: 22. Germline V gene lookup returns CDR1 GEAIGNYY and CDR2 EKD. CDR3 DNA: TGTGCCTGTGACACCTTACTGGGGGATACTGCCCCCGGGGCCGATAAGGTCATCTTT. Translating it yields CACDTLLGDTAPGADKVIF.

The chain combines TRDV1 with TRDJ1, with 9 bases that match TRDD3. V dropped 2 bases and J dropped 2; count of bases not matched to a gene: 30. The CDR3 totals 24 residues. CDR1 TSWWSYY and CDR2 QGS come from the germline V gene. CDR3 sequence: CALGEFGPHFSYYWGKILTDKLIF. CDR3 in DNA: TGTGCTCTTGGGGAATTCGGCCCCCACTTCTCTTACTACTGGGGGAAAATTCTTACCGATAAACTCATCTTT.

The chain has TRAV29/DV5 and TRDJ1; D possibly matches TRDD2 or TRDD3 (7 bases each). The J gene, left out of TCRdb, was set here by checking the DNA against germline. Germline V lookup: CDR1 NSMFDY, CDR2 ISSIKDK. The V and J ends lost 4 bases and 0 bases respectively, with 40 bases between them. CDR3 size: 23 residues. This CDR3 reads CAAGARGILLPSLGHPYTDKLIF. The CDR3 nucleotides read TGTGCAGCAGGGGCTCGGGGGATCCTCCTTCCTTCGCTGGGGCACCCGTACACCGATAAACTCATCTTT.

CDR3 in DNA: TGTGCCTGTGAGCAACTCGCTGGGGGGGAAACCGATAAACTCATCTTT. This translates into CACEQLAGGETDKLIF. This rearrangement joins TRDV2 to TRDJ1, with 7 bases aligning to TRDD3. The germline V gene has CDR1 GEAIGNYY and CDR2 EKD. After removal of 4 bases from V and 2 bases from J, the junction contained 12 bases not matched to a gene. This CDR3 spans 16 amino acids.

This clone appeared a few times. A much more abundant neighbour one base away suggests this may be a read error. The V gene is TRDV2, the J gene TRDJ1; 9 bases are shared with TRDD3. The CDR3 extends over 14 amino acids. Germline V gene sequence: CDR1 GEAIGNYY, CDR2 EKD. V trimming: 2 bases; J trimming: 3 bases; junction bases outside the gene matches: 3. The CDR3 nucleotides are TGTGCCTGTGACATACTGGGGGACGCCGATAAACTCATCTTT. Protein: CACDILGDADKLIF.

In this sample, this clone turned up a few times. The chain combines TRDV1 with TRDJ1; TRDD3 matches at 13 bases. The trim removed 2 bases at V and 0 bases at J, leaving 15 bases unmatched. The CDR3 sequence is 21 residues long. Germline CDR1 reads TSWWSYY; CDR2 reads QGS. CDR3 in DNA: TGTGCTCTTGGGGAAATTCCCCGTACTGGGGGATACGGGGTTGACACCGATAAACTCATCTTT. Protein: CALGEIPRTGGYGVDTDKLIF.

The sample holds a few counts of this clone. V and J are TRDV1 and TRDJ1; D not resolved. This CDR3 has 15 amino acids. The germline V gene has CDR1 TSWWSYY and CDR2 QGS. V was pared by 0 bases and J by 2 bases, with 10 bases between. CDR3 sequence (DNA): TGTGCTCTTGGGGAACTAGCCGCCAGGACCGATAAACTCATCTTT. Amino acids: CALGELAARTDKLIF.